A single sample gave rise to the 11 T cell receptor beta chains below, sequenced in a study of molecular identifiers for immune sequencing clone quantification. From the PCR reads, TCRdb called clonotypes with MiXCR, one entry per CDR3 protein. The profile shows 300,000 to 350,000 distinct CDR3 sequences, over 20% of them singletons. The sample consisted of naive CD8+ T cells from blood, with Jurkat cell RNA spiked in. Subset noted: FACS-sorted CD8+CD4-CCR7+CD45RA+ naive T cells. The receptors originated from a human donor in good health. Some libraries in this study had Jurkat cell RNA spiked in.

About this clonotype: A junction boundary mismatches the germline segment, possibly from a read error. The chain has TRBV29-1 and TRBJ1-1; D possibly corresponds to TRBD1 (6 bases). The germline V gene has CDR1 SQVTM and CDR2 ANQGSEA. The CDR3 loop spans 11 amino acids. The CDR3 spells CCVQGNTGAFF. DNA for the CDR3: TGCTGCGTTCAGGGGAACACTGGAGCTTTCTTT.

This clonotype was picked up many times. The chain joins TRBV5-4 to TRBJ2-5; D not resolved. V lost 3 bases and J 5 bases, leaving 14 bases between the germline ends. Germline V gene data show CDR1 as SGHNT and CDR2 as YYREEE (reference sequence). This CDR3 is built from 14 residues. In DNA, the CDR3 is TGTGCCAGCAGCTCCCCGCCCCAAGGGGAGACCCAGTACTTC. It encodes CASSSPPQGETQYF.

The table lists this clonotype with many counts. V usage is TRBV28 and J usage is TRBJ2-7, with 8 bases lining up with TRBD1. J gave up 2 bases and V 1 base, and 10 bases lay outside the gene matches. The CDR3 runs to 17 residues. From germline, CDR1 is MDHEN and CDR2 SYDVKM. Here the CDR3 reads CASSLYYRDRPTYEQYF. DNA for the CDR3: TGTGCCAGCAGTTTATACTACCGGGACAGGCCGACCTACGAGCAGTACTTC.

About this clonotype: A single base separates this from a much larger clone, so it may be a read error. V and J are TRBV20-1 and TRBJ2-3; D is unresolved. In germline, CDR1 is DFQATT, CDR2 SNEGSKA (reference sequence). V lost 3 bases to trimming and J lost 0 bases, with 10 bases between them. The CDR3 is 14 residues long. As DNA, the CDR3 is TGCAGTGCTAGGTTGGGCCCGAGCACAGATACGCAGTATTTT. It codes for CSARLGPSTDTQYF.

In this sample, this clonotype turned up many times. This rearrangement joins TRBV5-1 to TRBJ2-7, with 8 bases matching TRBD1. Unmatched junction bases numbered 8, after V lost 2 bases and J lost 1 base. This CDR3 is built from 16 residues. In germline, CDR1 is SGHRS, CDR2 YFSETQ. The CDR3 is CASSFSSGGASYEQYF. The CDR3 DNA reads TGCGCCAGCAGCTTCTCCTCAGGGGGCGCTTCCTACGAGCAGTACTTC.

As for this clonotype: It may be a read error: a sequence one base away is much more abundant. The chain employs TRBV15 and TRBJ2-5, with no clear D. V was clipped by 1 base and J by 3 bases, with 12 bases between them. The CDR3 runs to 15 residues. Germline V lookup: CDR1 LNHNV, CDR2 YYDKDF (reference sequence). CDR3 nucleotides: TGTGCCACCAGCAGAGGTGGTCAAGGAGAAGAGACCCAGTACTTC. Protein product: CATSRGGQGEETQYF.

Turning to this clonotype: This may be a read error: a much more frequent sequence differs by one nucleotide. As the CDR3 is not closed by the conserved phenylalanine or tryptophan, this likely results from a read error. V and J are TRBV4-3 and TRBJ2-6; D is uncertain. CDR3 length equals 16 residues. CDR1 is LGHNA and CDR2 is YSLEER in the germline V gene. Trimming removed 0 bases from V and 0 bases from J, with 6 bases in between. CDR3 DNA: TGCGCCAGCAGCCAAGATCCCGACTCTGGGGCCAACGTCCTGACTCTC. Its protein is CASSQDPDSGANVLTL.

This clonotype was seen many times. This chain uses TRBV4-3 with TRBJ1-1; D is unclear. The ends were cut back, 0 bases at V and 2 bases at J, with 7 bases in the middle. Germline V gene lookup returns CDR1 LGHNA and CDR2 YSLEER. The CDR3 length is 14 residues. The CDR3 loop reads CASSQDRVNTEAFF. The CDR3 region has the DNA TGCGCCAGCAGCCAAGATCGAGTCAACACTGAAGCTTTCTTT.

This clonotype was recorded many times. The genes are TRBV7-9 and TRBJ2-1, with D uncertain. Germline CDR1 and CDR2: SEHNR and FQNEAQ (reference sequence). Deletions cut 7 bases from V and 9 bases from J, with 7 bases between. The CDR3 consists of 10 residues. In DNA form, the CDR3 reads TGTGCCAGCAAGTTAGGTGAGCAGTTCTTC. This sequence encodes CASKLGEQFF. The entire variable domain, with the rest obtained from reference TRBV7-9 and TRBJ2-1, is as follows: DTGVSQNPRHKITKRGQNVTFRCDPISEHNRLYWYRQTLGQGPEFLTYFQNEAQLEKSRLLSDRFSAERPKGSFSTLEIQRTEQGDSAMYLCASKLGEQFFGPGTRLTVL.

The genes are TRBV11-2 and TRBJ2-5, with D maybe TRBD2 (5 bases). V lost 6 bases and J lost 4, with 15 bases in between. This CDR3 comprises 14 residues. Germline V gene lookup returns CDR1 SGHAT and CDR2 FQNNGV. CDR3 residues: CASRNQDFRETQYF. The CDR3 DNA is TGTGCCAGCAGAAATCAGGACTTCCGAGAGACCCAGTACTTC.

CDR3 protein: CASSLGAGGLDEQFF. Here the CDR3 DNA reads TGTGCCAGCTCCCTGGGAGCGGGGGGCTTGGATGAGCAGTTCTTC. The chain joins TRBV28 to TRBJ2-1, with TRBD2 identical over 9 bases. V lost 8 bases and J lost 8; bases outside the gene matches: 13. The CDR3 has 15 amino acids. The germline CDR1 and CDR2 sequences are MDHEN and SYDVKM.